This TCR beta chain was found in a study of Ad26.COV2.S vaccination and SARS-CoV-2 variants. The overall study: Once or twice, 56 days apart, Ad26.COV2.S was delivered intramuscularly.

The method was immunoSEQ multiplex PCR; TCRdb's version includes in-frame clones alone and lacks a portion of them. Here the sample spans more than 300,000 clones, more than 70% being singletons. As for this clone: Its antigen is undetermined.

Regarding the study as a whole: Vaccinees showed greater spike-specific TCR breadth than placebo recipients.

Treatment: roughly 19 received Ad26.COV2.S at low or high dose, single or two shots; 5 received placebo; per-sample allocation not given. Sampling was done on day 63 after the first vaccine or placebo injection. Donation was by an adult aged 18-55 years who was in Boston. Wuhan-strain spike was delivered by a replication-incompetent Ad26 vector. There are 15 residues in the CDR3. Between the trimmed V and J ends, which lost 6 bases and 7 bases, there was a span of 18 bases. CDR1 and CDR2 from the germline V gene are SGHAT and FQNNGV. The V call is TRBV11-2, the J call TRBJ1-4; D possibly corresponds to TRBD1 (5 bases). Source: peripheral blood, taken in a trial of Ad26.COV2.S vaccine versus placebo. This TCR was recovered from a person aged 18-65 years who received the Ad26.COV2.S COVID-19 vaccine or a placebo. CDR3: CASRHNTVGGEKLFF. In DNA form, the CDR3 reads TGTGCCAGCAGGCACAACACAGTCGGGGGTGAAAAACTGTTTTTT. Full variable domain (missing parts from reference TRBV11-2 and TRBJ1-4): EAGVAQSPRYKIIEKRQSVAFWCNPISGHATLYWYQQILGQGPKLLIQFQNNGVVDDSQLPKDRFSAERLKGVDSTLKIQPAKLEDSAVYLCASRHNTVGGEKLFFGSGTQLSVL.